The 20 T cell receptor beta chains below all came from one sample that was sequenced in a study of beta chain features in type 1 diabetes. The authors reverse transcribed all of the isolated RNA, so sequencing captured expressed TCRB transcripts. The method was immunoSEQ multiplex PCR; TCRdb's version includes in-frame clones alone and lacks a portion of them. The sample holds fewer than 350,000 clones, about 19% seen once. Sequencing used naive CD4+ T cells from blood. The source of these receptors is a woman aged 18 to 35 in good health.

The chain carries TRBV5-6 and TRBJ2-7; D unclear. Trimming left V 4 bases short and J 6 bases short, with 14 bases between. Germline CDR1 and CDR2: SGHDT and YYEEEE. The CDR3 contains 13 residues. DNA for the CDR3: TGTGCCAGCAGCCCGAGGATCGACGGCGAGCAGTACTTC. Protein sequence: CASSPRIDGEQYF. The whole variable domain, filled in from reference TRBV5-6 and TRBJ2-7, reads DAGVTQSPTHLIKTRGQQVTLRCSPKSGHDTVSWYQQALGQGPQFIFQYYEEEERQRGNFPDRFSGHQFPNYSSELNVNALLLGDSALYLCASSPRIDGEQYFGPGTRLTVT.

The chain combines TRBV5-1 with TRBJ2-1; 7 bases align to TRBD1. The CDR3 length is 12 residues. The trim removed 9 bases at V and 5 bases at J, leaving 5 bases unmatched. In germline, CDR1 is SGHRS, CDR2 YFSETQ. The CDR3 nucleotides read TGCGCCACCCGGGACAGCGACAATGAGCAGTTCTTC. Residues: CATRDSDNEQFF.

Details on this clone: Distinct nucleotide sequences in the sample also encode this CDR3. The chain employs TRBV18 and TRBJ2-1; 10 positions match TRBD2. Trimming removed 3 bases from V and 5 bases from J; junction bases left unmatched: 4. This CDR3 spans 15 amino acids. Germline CDR1 reads KGHSH; CDR2 reads LQKENI. CDR3 bases: TGTGCCAGCTCACCGCGGCTAGCGGGAGACAATGAGCAGTTCTTC. This translates into CASSPRLAGDNEQFF.

This chain connects TRBV6-5 to TRBJ1-6, with D perhaps matching TRBD1 (6 bases). This CDR3 spans 15 amino acids. Germline-derived CDR1 and CDR2 are MNHEY and SVGAGI. Trimming shortened V by 4 bases and J by 5 bases, and 12 bases separated the two germline ends. The CDR3 loop is CASSFQGQHNSPLHF. The CDR3 DNA follows: TGTGCCAGCAGTTTTCAGGGGCAACATAATTCACCCCTCCACTTT.

This clone was seen just once. In the same sample, other DNA sequences code for this CDR3. V and J are TRBV5-1 and TRBJ2-3; TRBD1 matches 10 bases. The CDR3 runs 16 residues. V lost 0 bases to trimming and J lost 5 bases; unmatched junction nucleotides: 6. Germline CDR1 is SGHRS and CDR2 is YFSETQ. For the CDR3, the DNA is TGCGCCAGCAGCTTGGTAGGGACAGGGGTTGGAGATACGCAGTATTTT. Its protein is CASSLVGTGVGDTQYF.

This clone was counted between two and nine times. This rearrangement joins TRBV7-2 to TRBJ2-3, with TRBD2 identical over 13 bases. The CDR3 has 12 amino acids. J lost 15 bases, V lost 8 bases, and 8 bases had no gene match. Germline V lookup: CDR1 SGHTA, CDR2 FQGNSA. The CDR3 loop is CASRLAGGLRYF. CDR3 nucleotide sequence: TGTGCCAGCCGACTAGCGGGGGGCCTCCGCTATTTT.

Concerning this clone itself: At one of its ends the junction is not consistent with the germline gene, which may arise from a read error. The gene calls are TRBV7-7 and TRBJ2-1, with 10 bases matching TRBD1. The CDR3 totals 18 residues. Germline CDR1 is SSHAT and CDR2 is FNYEAQ (reference sequence). The CDR3 spells CASSLDLPGQGRHNEQFF. DNA for the CDR3: TGTGCTAGCAGCTTAGATCTACCGGGACAGGGGAGGCACAATGAGCAGTTCTTC.

The chain has TRBV19 and TRBJ1-1, with D maybe TRBD1 (6 bases). V was shortened by 3 bases and J by 4 bases, with 15 bases between the two germline ends. Germline CDR1 reads LNHDA; CDR2 reads SQIVND (reference sequence). The CDR3 sequence is 15 residues long. CDR3 protein: CASSILLRGRTEAFF. Here the CDR3 DNA reads TGTGCCAGTAGTATCCTCTTGCGGGGGCGCACTGAAGCTTTCTTT.

This chain links TRBV2 with TRBJ1-1; weak D call: TRBD1 (5 bases). Germline CDR1 and CDR2: SNHLY and FYNNEI. This CDR3 spans 14 amino acids. V shed 7 bases and J shed 1 base, with 13 bases lying between them. The CDR3 region has the DNA TGTGCCAGCACCCCCGGGACTCAGAACACTGAAGCTTTCTTT. It yields the protein CASTPGTQNTEAFF.

The V gene is TRBV5-1, the J gene TRBJ2-1; 10 nucleotides align to TRBD2. Germline loops: CDR1 SGHRS, CDR2 YFSETQ. V gave up 4 bases and J gave up 10 bases; unmatched junction bases: 11. This CDR3 is built from 15 residues. The CDR3: CASSPPGLASLEQFF. The CDR3, as DNA: TGCGCCAGCAGCCCTCCGGGACTAGCGTCTCTGGAGCAGTTCTTC.

This chain joins TRBV7-2 and TRBJ2-5; tentatively, D is TRBD1 (5 bases). V was clipped by 10 bases and J by 5 bases, with 17 bases between them. This CDR3 is built from 13 residues. Germline CDR1 is SGHTA and CDR2 is FQGNSA. The CDR3 sequence: CATGSRASETQYF. The CDR3 coding sequence is TGTGCCACAGGCTCCAGGGCGTCGGAGACCCAGTACTTC.

The rearrangement joins TRBV5-6 to TRBJ1-2; unclear D gene. The CDR3 runs to 11 residues. V was trimmed by 3 bases and J by 4 bases, leaving 4 bases between them. Germline CDR1 reads SGHDT; CDR2 reads YYEEEE. The CDR3 loop reads CASSSRYGYTF. In DNA, the CDR3 is TGTGCCAGCAGCTCGCGCTATGGCTACACCTTC.

This clone occurred a few times. The rearrangement joins TRBV2 to TRBJ1-2, with 10 bases matching TRBD1. The CDR3 consists of 12 residues. Germline loops: CDR1 SNHLY, CDR2 FYNNEI. Unmatched junction bases numbered 3, after V lost 6 bases and J lost 8 bases. The CDR3 region has the DNA TGTGCCAGCAGAGGACAGGGGGAGGGCTACACCTTC. Encoded protein: CASRGQGEGYTF.

V gene TRBV4-2 combines with J gene TRBJ2-1, with a tentative D call TRBD2 (6 bases). The CDR3 is made up of 11 amino acids. Germline V gene data show CDR1 as LGHNA and CDR2 as YNFKEQ. The germline V and J ends were trimmed by 4 bases and 8 bases, with 6 bases remaining between them. In nucleotides, the CDR3 is TGTGCCAGCAGCCGGGAGGATGAGCAGTTCTTC. Amino acids: CASSREDEQFF.

The rearrangement uses TRBV30 and TRBJ2-1; 10 bases agree with TRBD2. Germline trimming cut 2 bases from V and 6 bases from J; bases unmatched to any gene: 7. The V gene's germline CDR1 is GTSNPN and CDR2 SVGIG (reference sequence). The CDR3 extends over 15 amino acids. The CDR3, as DNA: TGTGCCTGGAGTATCAAGCGGGAGGGCCCCAATGAGCAGTTCTTC. Translating it yields CAWSIKREGPNEQFF.

This clone was seen a handful of times. J is TRBJ2-7 and V is TRBV7-2; no clear D gene. This CDR3 spans 11 amino acids. The germline V gene has CDR1 SGHTA and CDR2 FQGNSA. The V end was cut by 1 base, the J end by 5 bases, with 3 bases between. In DNA form, the CDR3 reads TGTGCCAGCAGCTTAGACAACGAGCAGTACTTC. It codes for CASSLDNEQYF.

The V and J genes are TRBV10-3 and TRBJ2-7, with D possibly TRBD2 on 5 matching bases. V shed 2 bases and J shed 3 bases, with 14 bases lying between them. This CDR3 spans 15 amino acids. The V gene's germline CDR1 is ENHRY and CDR2 SYGVKD. The CDR3 DNA reads as TGTGCCATCAGTGAGAATATCGGTGGGAGCTACGAGCAGTACTTC. Its protein product is CAISENIGGSYEQYF.

The chain carries TRBV4-1 and TRBJ2-7; the match to TRBD1 covers 10 bases. Germline CDR1 and CDR2: MGHRA and YSYEKL. The CDR3 has 18 residues. The V segment lost 3 bases and the J segment 2 bases; nucleotides outside the gene matches: 13. The DNA of the CDR3 is TGCGCCAGCAGCCATCCCCCCGGAGGAGACAGGGGGCCCTACGAGCAGTACTTC. Protein: CASSHPPGGDRGPYEQYF.

The table lists this clone with a few counts. The chain employs TRBV9 and TRBJ2-6; no definite D call. This CDR3 is built from 17 residues. Germline CDR1 is SGDLS and CDR2 is YYNGEE. V lost 2 bases, J lost 4 bases, and 16 bases lay in between. In nucleotides, the CDR3 is TGTGCCAGCAGCGTGCTGAGCCAATGGTCCGGGGCCAACGTCCTGACTTTC. Protein product: CASSVLSQWSGANVLTF.

This clone appeared many times. At one boundary the junction diverges from the germline segment, which might be a read error. The chain recombines TRBV4-3 with TRBJ2-3; no firm D call. The CDR3 is 13 amino acids. Per the germline V gene, CDR1 is LGHNA and CDR2 is YSLEER. The CDR3 region is CASSQDFTATQYF. The CDR3 nucleotides read TGCGCCAGCAGCCAAGATTTTACAGCTACGCAGTATTTT.